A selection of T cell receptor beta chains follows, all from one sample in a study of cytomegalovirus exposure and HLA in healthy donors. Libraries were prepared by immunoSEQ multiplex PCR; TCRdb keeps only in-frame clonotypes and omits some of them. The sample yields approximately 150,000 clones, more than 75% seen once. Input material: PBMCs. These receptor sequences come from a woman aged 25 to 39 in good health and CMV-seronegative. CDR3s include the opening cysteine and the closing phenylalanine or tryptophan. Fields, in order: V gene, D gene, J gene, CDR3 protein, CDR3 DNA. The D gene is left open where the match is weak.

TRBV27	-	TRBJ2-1	CASSSNSDSEQFF	TGTGCCAGCAGTTCAAACTCCGATAGCGAGCAGTTCTTC
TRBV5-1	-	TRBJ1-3	CASSPGVGNTIYF	TGCGCCAGCAGCCCAGGGGTAGGAAACACCATATATTTT
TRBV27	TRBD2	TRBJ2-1	CASGGVLHNEQFF	TGTGCCAGCGGGGGGGTGCTTCACAATGAGCAGTTCTTC
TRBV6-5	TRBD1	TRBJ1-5	CASRGGQGSNQPQHF	TGTGCCAGCAGGGGGGGACAGGGAAGCAATCAGCCCCAGCATTTT
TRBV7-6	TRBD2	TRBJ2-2	CASSGGGSNTGELFF	TGTGCCAGCAGCGGCGGGGGGTCGAACACCGGGGAGCTGTTTTTT
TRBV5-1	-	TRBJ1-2	CASSPPGGTEYGYTF	TGCGCCAGCAGCCCCCCCGGAGGGACGGAATATGGCTACACCTTC
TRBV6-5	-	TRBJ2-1	CASSVSAYNEQFF	TGTGCCAGCAGCGTTAGCGCATACAATGAGCAGTTCTTC
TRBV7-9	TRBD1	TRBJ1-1	CASSSTGVEAFF	TGTGCCAGCAGCTCGACAGGGGTAGAAGCTTTCTTT
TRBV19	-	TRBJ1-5	CASSIGWSGDQPQHF	TGTGCCAGTAGTATAGGTTGGTCAGGGGATCAGCCCCAGCATTTT
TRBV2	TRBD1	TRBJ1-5	CASSVWQGADQPQHF	TGTGCCAGCAGTGTCTGGCAGGGGGCCGATCAGCCCCAGCATTTT
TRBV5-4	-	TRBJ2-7	CASSSAAGLQTYEQYF	TGTGCCAGCAGCTCCGCCGCGGGACTGCAAACCTACGAGCAGTACTTC